Shown below are 12 T cell receptor beta chains from a single sample sequenced in a study of cytomegalovirus exposure and HLA in healthy donors (dated by TCRdb to about 2017). Library method: the immunoSEQ multiplex PCR assay. For the multiplex PCR, a mixture combining 60 forward primers for TCR Vbeta segments and 13 reverse primers for TCR Jbeta segments was used. TCRdb limited this immuneACCESS table to in-frame rearrangements with V and J called. A share of clones is missing; checked studies link under half to unresolved V genes, and the rest is unexplained. A total of about 100,000 clones appear in this sample, over 65% of them only once. Around 2.6% of the sample is in the top ten clones. The sequencing sample was made of PBMCs. The source is a man aged 35-49 years in good health and CMV-seronegative.

The CDR3, as DNA: TGCGCCAGCAGCCAAGACCCCACAGGGAGCTATGGCTACACCTTC. It specifies CASSQDPTGSYGYTF. J is TRBJ1-2 and V is TRBV4-1; tentative D call: TRBD1 (6 bases). The CDR3 length is 15 residues. V lost 0 bases and J lost 4, with 12 bases in between. Per germline, CDR1 MGHRA and CDR2 YSYEKL.

The chain links TRBV5-1 to TRBJ1-2, with no clear D. CDR3 length: 13 amino acids. Germline V gene lookup returns CDR1 SGHRS and CDR2 YFSETQ. V gave up 1 base and J gave up 7 bases, with 11 bases separating them. DNA for the CDR3: TGCGCCAGCAGCTTGAGCCCTGAGGCTGGCTACACCTTC. Protein: CASSLSPEAGYTF.

The chain uses TRBV5-1 and TRBJ1-3, with a possible D match to TRBD1 (5 bases). CDR3 length equals 16 residues. Trimming took off 0 bases at V and 2 bases at J, with 12 bases between the two ends. Looked up from germline, CDR1 is SGHRS and CDR2 is YFSETQ. In DNA, the CDR3 is TGCGCCAGCAGCTTGGGGGACTGGGGAGCTGGAAACACCATATATTTT. This gives the protein CASSLGDWGAGNTIYF. Based on the CDR3 plus reference TRBV5-1 and TRBJ1-3, the full variable domain is KAGVTQTPRYLIKTRGQQVTLSCSPISGHRSVSWYQQTPGQGLQFLFEYFSETQRNKGNFPGRFSGRQFSNSRSEMNVSTLELGDSALYLCASSLGDWGAGNTIYFGEGSWLTVV.

In this sample, this clone turned up once. This chain links TRBV5-6 with TRBJ2-3; 8 bases are shared with TRBD1. Trimming took 1 base from V and 4 from J; bases not matched to a gene: 5. Germline assignment: CDR1 SGHDT and CDR2 YYEEEE. The CDR3 covers 15 residues. The CDR3 loop is CASSLLTGAPDTQYF. The CDR3 DNA follows: TGTGCCAGCAGCTTGTTGACAGGGGCCCCAGATACGCAGTATTTT.

The gene calls are TRBV5-6 and TRBJ1-2; 9 bases fit TRBD1. CDR1 and CDR2 from the germline V gene are SGHDT and YYEEEE. The ends lost 3 bases at V and 3 bases at J; junction bases unmatched: 9. The CDR3 runs to 16 residues. The CDR3 sequence is CASSSGTGRQDYGYTF. The DNA for the CDR3 is TGTGCCAGCAGCTCCGGGACAGGGCGTCAAGACTATGGCTACACCTTC.

The rearrangement uses TRBV11-1 and TRBJ2-2, with 8 bases fitting TRBD2. Germline CDR1 and CDR2: SGHAT and FQDESV (reference sequence). The CDR3 is made up of 16 amino acids. The J segment lost 0 bases and the V segment lost 8 bases, leaving 8 bases of the junction unmatched. CDR3: CASSERSGANTGELFF. CDR3 DNA sequence: TGTGCCAGCTCAGAGCGTAGCGGGGCGAACACCGGGGAGCTGTTTTTT.

This clone was detected once. The CDR3 here is CASSFSTIRQYF. CDR3 DNA sequence: TGTGCCAGCAGTTTTTCTACCATTAGGCAGTACTTC. This chain connects TRBV27 to TRBJ2-7; D is undetermined. V dropped 3 bases and J dropped 9 bases, with 12 bases sitting between them. The CDR3 loop spans 12 amino acids. Germline lookup yields CDR1 MNHEY and CDR2 SMNVEV (reference sequence).

Turning to this clone: Germline is not matched at one junction end, which may reflect a read error. This chain uses TRBV7-9 with TRBJ1-2; 11 nucleotides align to TRBD1. CDR1 and CDR2 (germline): SEHNR, FQNEAQ (reference sequence). The CDR3 loop spans 14 amino acids. CDR3 residues: CSSSSTDRGHGYTF. CDR3 coding DNA: TGTTCCAGCAGCTCCACGGACAGGGGGCATGGCTACACCTTC.

This CDR3 reads CASSFTGANSPLHF. The CDR3 nucleotides are TGTGCCAGCAGCTTTACAGGCGCTAATTCACCCCTCCACTTT. The chain links TRBV7-9 to TRBJ1-6, with D possibly TRBD1 on 5 matching bases. Germline V lookup: CDR1 SEHNR, CDR2 FQNEAQ (reference sequence). This CDR3 region has 14 residues. V was pared by 3 bases and J by 6 bases, with 9 bases between.

The gene calls are TRBV4-3 and TRBJ2-1, with 8 bases that match TRBD2. The CDR3 runs to 21 residues. V lost 3 bases to trimming and J lost 0 bases; unmatched junction nucleotides: 19. Germline CDR1 reads LGHNA; CDR2 reads YSLEER. DNA for the CDR3: TGCGCCAGCAGCCACCCCGGGATGGGCGGGGGGCCTGAGAGCTCCTACAATGAGCAGTTCTTC. Protein: CASSHPGMGGGPESSYNEQFF.

The rearrangement links TRBV30 to TRBJ1-5; 7 nucleotides line up with TRBD1. Germline values: CDR1 GTSNPN, CDR2 SVGIG (reference sequence). Germline trimming cut 5 bases from V and 2 bases from J; bases unmatched to any gene: 3. The CDR3 contains 13 residues. The CDR3 bases are TGTGCCTGGGACAGGGAAGGCAATCAGCCCCAGCATTTT. This gives the protein CAWDREGNQPQHF.

The chain has TRBV18 and TRBJ1-1; D is unresolved. Germline V gene lookup returns CDR1 KGHSH and CDR2 LQKENI. This CDR3 has 12 amino acids. Trimming pared 2 bases from V and 6 bases from J, leaving 7 bases between. For the CDR3, the DNA is TGTGCCAGCTCACCAGGGCGTTCTGAAGCTTTCTTT. Its protein is CASSPGRSEAFF.